This TCR beta chain was sequenced for a study of blood T cell repertoires in COVID-19. As handled by the study authors: Estimation of nucleated cell counts was performed using reference gene primer amplification. Sequenced by immunoSEQ multiplex PCR; TCRdb stores in-frame clones only, minus some. V and J calls and clone size come straight from that table; D and trimming were deduced from the DNA. The data hold 60,000 to 90,000 clones, with 80% to 90% observed a single time. Germline-derived CDR1 and CDR2 are LNHDA and SQIVND (reference sequence). Unmatched junction bases numbered 15, after V lost 5 bases and J lost 4 bases. CDR3 size: 17 residues.

The sequencing sample was made of peripheral blood. The sequence derives from a woman between 50 and 59 years old with acute or convalescent COVID-19. The chain has TRBV19 and TRBJ2-5; 8 positions match TRBD1. The chain's CDR3 is CASSQDLDRALIETQYF. CDR3 DNA: TGTGCCAGTAGTCAGGACTTGGACAGGGCTTTGATAGAGACCCAGTACTTC.